This T cell receptor beta chain was documented in a study of radiotherapy plus CTLA-4 blockade in lung cancer. The protocol was immunoSEQ multiplex PCR, while the TCRdb copy is restricted to in-frame clones and leaves out a portion. The sample records about 60,000 clones, under 85% being singletons. Per the germline V gene, CDR1 is MRHNA and CDR2 is SNTAGT. This CDR3 contains 14 residues. The junction had 5 bases not matched to a gene; V was cut back by 5 bases and J by 5 bases. This sequence was found in a human donor with non-small cell lung cancer who had a partial response to radiotherapy plus ipilimumab. V is TRBV6-4 and J is TRBJ2-2, with 7 nucleotides matching TRBD1. This specimen consisted of peripheral blood, obtained from a patient treated with radiotherapy plus ipilimumab. The DNA of the CDR3 is TGTGCCAGCAGTCCGCAGGGGGAAACCGGGGAGCTGTTTTTT. This encodes CASSPQGETGELFF.